Listed here is a single TCR beta chain. This clonotype was observed at least ten times. The specificity of this receptor is unknown. No much larger clone exists at a distance of one base, and base qualities are not known. Instrument on record: Illumina NovaSeq 6000. TCR cDNA was synthesized by 5'RACE template switching, which introduced a universal primer site and unique molecular identifiers. Priming of cDNA synthesis was performed from both the TCR alpha and TCR beta constant segments. Two PCR steps were used to amplify libraries, with sample barcodes and sequencing adapters being added in the second step. Sequencing of the libraries was done on either Illumina HiSeq 2500 (2x100 bp) or NovaSeq (2x150 bp). The study's processing was this. Reads were demultiplexed and collapsed into UMI consensus sequences with MIGEC, and V(D)J alignment was performed with MiXCR. Vaccine-responding clonotypes were identified with edgeR using replicate PBMC samples, with FDR below 0.01 and a log2 fold change above 5 up to day 15 being required. Each bulk clonotype was labeled CD4 or CD8 based on which sequenced repertoire, CD4 or CD8, contained the clonotype at higher abundance. The public reads were quality trimmed at Q25 with fastp and then assembled into clones with MiXCR by TCRdb, keeping productive beta chains. CDR3 protein duplicates are merged, each entry listing the most common genes and DNA. The V and J calls and clone size come from TCRdb's table, not from the authors' own analysis. Counted in this sample were about 310,000 distinct CDR3 sequences; around 4% of them appeared once. The biggest ten clones account for around a quarter of the sample.

The data were taken from a study of T cells after yellow fever vaccination (dated by TCRdb to between 2018 and 2020). In terms of the full investigation: Libraries from fractions with low cell numbers were prepared with the SMART-Seq v4 Ultra Low Input RNA kit. To follow T-cell clones before and after primary and booster YFV17D yellow fever vaccination, bulk TCR alpha and beta repertoires were sequenced over time. The cohort comprised two healthy male donors, one aged 18 to 30 and one aged 30 to 39 years. Blood was drawn at multiple timepoints before and after primary and secondary immunization, with bulk PBMC replicates and cell subsets isolated.

The sample's treatment or condition label, decoded: live attenuated yellow fever vaccine strain. Two biological replicates of bulk PBMCs were collected at each blood-draw timepoint. A standard Ficoll-Paque protocol was used to isolate PBMCs from peripheral blood. RNA was extracted with TriZol from bulk PBMCs, CD4 and CD8 fractions, and dextramer-positive and dextramer-negative fractions. Ends trimmed: V by 5 bases, J by 3 bases; bases unmatched to a gene: 6. Inclusive of the bounding cysteine and phenylalanine, the CDR3 is 15 residues long. The entry retains the CDR3 DNA only, 45 bases that are in frame from base 1. From the germline V gene, CDR1 is SGHVS and CDR2 is FNYEAQ. The full study reports these points: The secondary T-cell response was weaker than the primary response but faster, peaking on day 5 instead of day 15. Computational filtering was needed because FACS-sorted repertoires could contain abundant contaminating clonotypes from the bulk population. Most clones expanded after primary vaccination were re-detected after the booster (around 96% of CD4 and 88% of CD8), suggesting broad memory maintenance. A small share of clonotypes occurred in both CD4 and CD8 compartments, likely arising from convergent recombination. Only two donors were included in the study, so the extent to which the findings can be generalized is limited.

The chain is encoded by TRBV7-6 joined to TRBJ2-2; the central 7 bases match TRBD1. The source of this sequence is a man between 18 and 29 years old who received the YFV17D yellow fever vaccine. The sample was PBMCs, taken on the day of the yellow fever booster vaccination. The DNA sequence is as follows: TGTGCCAGCAGCGTACAGGGGTCGGACACCGGGGAGCTGTTTTTT. It codes for CASSVQGSDTGELFF.